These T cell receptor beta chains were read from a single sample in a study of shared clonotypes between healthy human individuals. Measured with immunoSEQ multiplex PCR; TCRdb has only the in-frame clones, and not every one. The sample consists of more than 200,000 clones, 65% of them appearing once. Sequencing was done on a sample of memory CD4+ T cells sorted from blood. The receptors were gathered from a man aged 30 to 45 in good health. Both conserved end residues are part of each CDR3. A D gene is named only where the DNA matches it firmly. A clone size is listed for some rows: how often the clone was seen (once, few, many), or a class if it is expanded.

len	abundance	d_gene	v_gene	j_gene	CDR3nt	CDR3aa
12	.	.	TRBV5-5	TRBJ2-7	TGTGCCAGCAGCTTGATAGGGGGCGAGCAGTACTTC	CASSLIGGEQYF
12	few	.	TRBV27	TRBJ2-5	TGTGCCAGCAGCCGCCCCAAAGAGACCCAGTACTTC	CASSRPKETQYF
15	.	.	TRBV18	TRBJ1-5	TGTGCCAGCTCGGTTGCGGAGTATAGCAATCAGCCCCAGCATTTT	CASSVAEYSNQPQHF
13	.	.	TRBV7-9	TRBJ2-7	TGTGCCAGCAGCCGAGCCGACCTCTACGAGCAGTACTTC	CASSRADLYEQYF
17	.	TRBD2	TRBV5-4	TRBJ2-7	TGTGCCAGCAGCTTGGGTGGACTAGCGGGAGGGCCGGGGGAGCAGTACTTC	CASSLGGLAGGPGEQYF
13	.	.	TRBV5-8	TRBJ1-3	TGTGCCAGCAGCTGGGGACAAGGAGGCACCATATATTTT	CASSWGQGGTIYF
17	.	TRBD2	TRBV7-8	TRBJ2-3	TGTGCCAGCAGCTTAGAGCCACTAGCGGGAGAGGGAGATACGCAGTATTTT	CASSLEPLAGEGDTQYF
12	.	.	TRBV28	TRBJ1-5	TGTGCCAGCAGTTTATACAGTCAGCCCCAGCATTTT	CASSLYSQPQHF
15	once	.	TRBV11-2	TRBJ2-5	TGTGCCAGCAGCCCCATCCTGGGGGTTCTGAAGACCCAGTACTTC	CASSPILGVLKTQYF
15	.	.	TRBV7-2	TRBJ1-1	TGTGCCAGCAGCTTAGACAGGATACCGGGCACTGAAGCTTTCTTT	CASSLDRIPGTEAFF
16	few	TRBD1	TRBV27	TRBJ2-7	TGTGCCAGCAGGAAAAACGCCGGGACAGGCCCTGTGGAGCAGTACTTC	CASRKNAGTGPVEQYF
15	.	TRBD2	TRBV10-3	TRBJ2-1	TGTGCCATCAGTGGGACTAGCGGGAGTGAAGGTGAGCAGTTCTTC	CAISGTSGSEGEQFF
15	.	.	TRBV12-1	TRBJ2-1	TGTGCCAGCAGCTTGCCCCACTCTCCCTACAATGAGCAGTTCTTC	CASSLPHSPYNEQFF
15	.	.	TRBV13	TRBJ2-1	TGTGCCAGCAGCTTAGGAGGGGCGGCTTACAATGAGCAGTTCTTC	CASSLGGAAYNEQFF
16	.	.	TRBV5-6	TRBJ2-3	TGTGCCAGCAGCCCCCGGGGCGAGGGTTTTTCAGATACGCAGTATTTT	CASSPRGEGFSDTQYF
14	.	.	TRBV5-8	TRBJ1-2	TGTGCCAGCAGCTTCCGAGGGAAGAACTATGGCTACACCTTC	CASSFRGKNYGYTF
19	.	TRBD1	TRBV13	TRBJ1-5	TGTGCCAGCAGCCTGAATGGGGCAGGGGGATTTTACAGCAATCAGCCCCAGCATTTT	CASSLNGAGGFYSNQPQHF
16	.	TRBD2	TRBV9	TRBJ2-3	TGTGCCAGCAGCGCGCATGGTAGCGGGAAGTCAGATACGCAGTATTTT	CASSAHGSGKSDTQYF
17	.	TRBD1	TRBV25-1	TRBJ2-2	TGTGCCAGCAGTGAATTAAGGGCAGGGGGGAACACCGGGGAGCTGTTTTTT	CASSELRAGGNTGELFF
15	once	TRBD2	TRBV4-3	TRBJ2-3	TGCGCCAGCAGCTTGCGGGCGGGAGCAAGCTATACGCAGTATTTT	CASSLRAGASYTQYF
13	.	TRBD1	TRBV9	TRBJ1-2	TGTGCCAGCAGCATACGGACAGGGAATGGCTACACCTTC	CASSIRTGNGYTF
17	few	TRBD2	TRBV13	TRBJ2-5	TGTGCCAGCAGCTTAAGCCCCCGGGAGGGGGGGGAAGAGACCCAGTACTTC	CASSLSPREGGEETQYF
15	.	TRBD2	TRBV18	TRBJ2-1	TGTGCCAGCTCACCCCGGAGCGGGAGTCTCGATGAGCAGTTCTTC	CASSPRSGSLDEQFF
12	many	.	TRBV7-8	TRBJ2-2	TGTGCCAGCAGCTTCCTCCACGGGGAGCTGTTTTTT	CASSFLHGELFF
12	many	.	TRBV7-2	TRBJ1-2	TGTGCCAGCAGCTTATGGCTCTATGGCTACACCTTC	CASSLWLYGYTF
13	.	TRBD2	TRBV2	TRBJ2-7	TGTGCCAGCCGTAGACTAGCGGGATACGAGCAGTACTTC	CASRRLAGYEQYF
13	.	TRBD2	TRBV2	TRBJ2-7	TGTGCCAGCAGTGATACCCTAGCGGGAGAGCAGTACTTC	CASSDTLAGEQYF
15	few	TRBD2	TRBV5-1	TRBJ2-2	TGCGCCAGCAGCCTAGTAGTCGGGAGGGACGGGGAGCTGTTTTTT	CASSLVVGRDGELFF
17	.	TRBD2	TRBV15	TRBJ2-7	TGTGCCACCAGCAAAGAGTGGACTAGCGGGAGGGAAGGCGAGCAGTACTTC	CATSKEWTSGREGEQYF
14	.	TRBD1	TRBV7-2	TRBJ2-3	TGTGCCAGCAGCCGCAGACAGGGTAAAGATACGCAGTATTTT	CASSRRQGKDTQYF
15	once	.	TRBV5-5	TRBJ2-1	TGTGCCAGCAGCTTGGGACCAGGGAATTACAATGAGCAGTTCTTC	CASSLGPGNYNEQFF
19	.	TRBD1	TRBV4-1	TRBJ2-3	TGCGCCAGCAGCCACCCGCAGTCCCGGGACAGTTATGGCACAGATACGCAGTATTTT	CASSHPQSRDSYGTDTQYF
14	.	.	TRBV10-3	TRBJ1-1	TGTGCCATCAGTGATAAGGGGTTGAACACTGAAGCTTTCTTT	CAISDKGLNTEAFF
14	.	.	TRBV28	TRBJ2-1	TGTGCCAGCAGTTCCCCCGGGGAGAGGGCTGAGCAGTTCTTC	CASSSPGERAEQFF
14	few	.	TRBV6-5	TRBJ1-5	TGTGCCAGCAGTTACTCGTCAGGGCACCAGCCCCAGCATTTT	CASSYSSGHQPQHF
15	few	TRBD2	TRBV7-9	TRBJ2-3	TGTGCCAGCAGCTTAGCCGGGGGGAAGGCAGATACGCAGTATTTT	CASSLAGGKADTQYF
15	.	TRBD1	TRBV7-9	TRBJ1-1	TGTGCCAGCAGCAGACAGACAGGGGGCATTGCTGAAGCTTTCTTT	CASSRQTGGIAEAFF
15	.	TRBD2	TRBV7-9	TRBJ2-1	TGTGCCAGCAGGGAACTAGCGGGAGCCTACAATGAGCAGTTCTTC	CASRELAGAYNEQFF
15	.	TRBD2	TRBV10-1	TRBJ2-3	TGCGCCAGCAGGCTAGCGGGAGGGCCGGGAGATACGCAGTATTTT	CASRLAGGPGDTQYF
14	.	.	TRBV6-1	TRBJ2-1	TGTGCCAGTGGTGGGCAGGTGGCCTCCAATGAGCAGTTCTTC	CASGGQVASNEQFF
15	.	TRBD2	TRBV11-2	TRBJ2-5	TGTGCCAGTGGACCTAGCGGGAGGGGGAGAGAGACCCAGTACTTC	CASGPSGRGRETQYF
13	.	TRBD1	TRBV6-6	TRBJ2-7	TGTGCCAGCAGTAATACAGGGGCCTACGAGCAGTACTTC	CASSNTGAYEQYF
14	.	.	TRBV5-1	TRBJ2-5	TGCGCCAGCAGCTCTCCTTCGGTACAAGAGACCCAGTACTTC	CASSSPSVQETQYF
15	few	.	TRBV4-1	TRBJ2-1	TGCGCCAGCAGCGCCCGACTTGCCAGGGCCAATCAGCAGTTCTTC	CASSARLARANQQFF
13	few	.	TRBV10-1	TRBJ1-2	TGCGCCAGCAGTGAGTCAGGGAACTATGGCTACACCTTC	CASSESGNYGYTF
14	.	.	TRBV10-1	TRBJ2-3	TGCGCCAGCAGTGAGTTCAGGGGCCCCGATACGCAGTATTTT	CASSEFRGPDTQYF
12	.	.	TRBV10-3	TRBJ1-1	TGTGCCATCAGTGAGATGACAGAGAGCGCTTTCTTT	CAISEMTESAFF
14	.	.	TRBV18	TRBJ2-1	TGTGCCAGCTCACGAGTCAACTCCTACAATGAGCAGTTCTTC	CASSRVNSYNEQFF
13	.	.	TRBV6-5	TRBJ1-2	TGTGCCAGCAGTTTCCGTGACAGCTATGGCTACACCTTC	CASSFRDSYGYTF
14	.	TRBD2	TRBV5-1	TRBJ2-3	TGCGCCAGCAGGCTAGCGGGAGCCACAGATACGCAGTATTTT	CASRLAGATDTQYF
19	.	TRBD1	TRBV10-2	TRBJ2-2	TGCGCCAGCAGTCAATCACCGGGACAGAGAAACGCGAACACCGGGGAGCTGTTTTTT	CASSQSPGQRNANTGELFF
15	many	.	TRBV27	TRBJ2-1	TGTGCCAGCAGTTTACTGGGACTGCTGGGGAATGAGCAGTTCTTC	CASSLLGLLGNEQFF
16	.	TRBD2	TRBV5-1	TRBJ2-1	TGCGCCAGCAGCTTGGACGGCGGGAGGGCCTACAATGAGCAGTTCTTC	CASSLDGGRAYNEQFF
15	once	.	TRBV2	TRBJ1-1	TGTGCCAGCAGTGGGAACAGGGCGGCGAACACTGAAGCTTTCTTT	CASSGNRAANTEAFF
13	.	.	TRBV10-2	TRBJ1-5	TGCGCCAGCACAATGGGGGAACATCAGCCCCAGCATTTT	CASTMGEHQPQHF
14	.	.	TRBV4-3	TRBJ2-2	TGCGCCAGCAGCCAAGAAATAAGCACCGGGGAGCTGTTTTTT	CASSQEISTGELFF
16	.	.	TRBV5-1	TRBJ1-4	TGCGCCAGCAGCTTGGGGGCGGGAATCACTAATGAAAAACTGTTTTTT	CASSLGAGITNEKLFF
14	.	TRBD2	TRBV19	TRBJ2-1	TGTGCCAGTAGTAGAATAGCGGGGGCCAATGAGCAGTTCTTC	CASSRIAGANEQFF